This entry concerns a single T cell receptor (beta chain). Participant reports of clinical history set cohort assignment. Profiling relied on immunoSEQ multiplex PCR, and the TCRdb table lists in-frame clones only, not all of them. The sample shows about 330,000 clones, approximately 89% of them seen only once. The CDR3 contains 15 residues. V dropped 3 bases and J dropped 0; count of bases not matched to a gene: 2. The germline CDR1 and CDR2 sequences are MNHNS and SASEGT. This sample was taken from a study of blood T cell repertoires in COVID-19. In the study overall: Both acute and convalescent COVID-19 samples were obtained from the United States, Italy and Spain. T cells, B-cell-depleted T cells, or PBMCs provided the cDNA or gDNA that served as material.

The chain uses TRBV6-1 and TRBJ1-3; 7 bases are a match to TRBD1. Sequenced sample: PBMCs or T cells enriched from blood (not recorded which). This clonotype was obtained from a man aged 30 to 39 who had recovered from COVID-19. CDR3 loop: CASSDGTASGNTIYF. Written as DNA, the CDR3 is TGTGCCAGCAGTGATGGGACAGCCTCTGGAAACACCATATATTTT.